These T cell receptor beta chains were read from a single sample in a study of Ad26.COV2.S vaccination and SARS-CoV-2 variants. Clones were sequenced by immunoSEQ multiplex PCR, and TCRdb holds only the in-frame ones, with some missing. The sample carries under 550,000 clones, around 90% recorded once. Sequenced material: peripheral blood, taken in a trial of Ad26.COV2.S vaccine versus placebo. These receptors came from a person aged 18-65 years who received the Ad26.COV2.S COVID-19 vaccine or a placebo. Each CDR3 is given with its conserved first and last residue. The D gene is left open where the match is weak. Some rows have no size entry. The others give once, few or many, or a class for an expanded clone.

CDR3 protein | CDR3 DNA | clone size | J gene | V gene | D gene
CASSPRAGGGEQYF | TGTGCCAGCTCCCCCCGTGCGGGAGGTGGAGAGCAGTACTTC | . | TRBJ2-7 | TRBV4-2 | TRBD2
CASSIGPAGGNEQFF | TGTGCCAGTAGTATAGGCCCAGCGGGGGGCAATGAGCAGTTCTTC | . | TRBJ2-1 | TRBV19 | TRBD2
CASSLIGVRSYEQYF | TGTGCCAGCAGCTTGATAGGTGTCCGCTCCTACGAGCAGTACTTC | . | TRBJ2-7 | TRBV5-6 | .
CATSQWGGQQPQHF | TGTGCCACCTCCCAATGGGGGGGGCAACAGCCCCAGCATTTT | . | TRBJ1-5 | TRBV6-4 | .
CASTAGGFRDEQFF | TGTGCCAGCACCGCCGGGGGGTTTCGGGATGAGCAGTTCTTC | . | TRBJ2-1 | TRBV5-4 | TRBD2
CASSNSGTGGDTQYF | TGTGCCAGTAGTAATAGCGGGACAGGGGGAGATACGCAGTATTTT | . | TRBJ2-3 | TRBV19 | TRBD1
CSVVPSGRGEQYF | TGCAGCGTTGTACCTAGCGGGAGAGGCGAGCAGTACTTC | . | TRBJ2-7 | TRBV29-1 | TRBD2
CASSYLQAAYEQYF | TGTGCCAGCAGTTACTTGCAGGCAGCCTACGAGCAGTACTTC | few | TRBJ2-7 | TRBV6-6 | .
CSVEKRASNEQFF | TGCAGCGTTGAAAAGCGGGCCTCCAATGAGCAGTTCTTC | few | TRBJ2-1 | TRBV29-1 | .
CASSRPTSAATGELFF | TGTGCCAGCAGCAGGCCGACTAGCGCCGCCACCGGGGAGCTGTTTTTT | . | TRBJ2-2 | TRBV7-8 | TRBD2
CASSPGLAGSNTGELFF | TGTGCCAGCAGCCCCGGGCTAGCGGGGTCAAACACCGGGGAGCTGTTTTTT | . | TRBJ2-2 | TRBV5-4 | TRBD2